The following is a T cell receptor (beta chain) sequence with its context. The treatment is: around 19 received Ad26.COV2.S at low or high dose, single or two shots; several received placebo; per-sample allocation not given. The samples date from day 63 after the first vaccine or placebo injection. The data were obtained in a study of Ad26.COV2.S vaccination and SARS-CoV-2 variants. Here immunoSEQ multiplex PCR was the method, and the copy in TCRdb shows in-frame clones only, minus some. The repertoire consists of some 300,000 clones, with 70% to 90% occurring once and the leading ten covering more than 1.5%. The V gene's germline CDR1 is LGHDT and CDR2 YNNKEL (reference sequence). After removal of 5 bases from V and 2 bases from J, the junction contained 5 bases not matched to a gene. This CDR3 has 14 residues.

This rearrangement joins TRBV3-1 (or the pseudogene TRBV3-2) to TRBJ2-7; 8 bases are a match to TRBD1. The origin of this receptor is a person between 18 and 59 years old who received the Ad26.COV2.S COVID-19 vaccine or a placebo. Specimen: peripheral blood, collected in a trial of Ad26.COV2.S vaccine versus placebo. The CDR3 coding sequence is TGTGCCAGCAGCTATGGACAGGGTCCCTACGAGCAGTACTTC. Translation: CASSYGQGPYEQYF.